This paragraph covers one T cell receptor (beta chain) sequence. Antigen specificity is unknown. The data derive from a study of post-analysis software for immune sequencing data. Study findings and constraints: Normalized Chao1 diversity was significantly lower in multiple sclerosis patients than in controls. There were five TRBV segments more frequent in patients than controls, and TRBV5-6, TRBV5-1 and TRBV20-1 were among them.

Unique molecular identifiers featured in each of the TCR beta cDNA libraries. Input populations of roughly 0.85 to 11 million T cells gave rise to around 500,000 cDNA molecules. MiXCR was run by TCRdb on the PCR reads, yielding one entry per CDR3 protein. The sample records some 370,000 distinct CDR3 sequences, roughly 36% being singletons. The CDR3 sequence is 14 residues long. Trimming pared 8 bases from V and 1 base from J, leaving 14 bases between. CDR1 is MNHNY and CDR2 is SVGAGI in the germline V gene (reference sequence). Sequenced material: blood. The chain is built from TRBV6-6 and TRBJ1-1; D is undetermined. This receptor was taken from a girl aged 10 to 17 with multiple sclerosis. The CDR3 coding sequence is TGTGCCAGCGAGCGGACTGGGAGGAACACTGAAGCTTTCTTT. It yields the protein CASERTGRNTEAFF.